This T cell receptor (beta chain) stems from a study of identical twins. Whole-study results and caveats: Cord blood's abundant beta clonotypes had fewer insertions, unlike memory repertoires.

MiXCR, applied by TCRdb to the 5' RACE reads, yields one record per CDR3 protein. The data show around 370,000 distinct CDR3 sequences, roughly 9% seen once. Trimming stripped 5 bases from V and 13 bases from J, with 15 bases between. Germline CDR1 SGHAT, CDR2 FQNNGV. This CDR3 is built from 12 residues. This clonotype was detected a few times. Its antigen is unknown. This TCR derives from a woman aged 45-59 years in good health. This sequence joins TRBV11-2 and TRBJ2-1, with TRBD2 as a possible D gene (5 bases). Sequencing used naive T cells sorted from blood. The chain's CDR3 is CASSHDYSRQFF. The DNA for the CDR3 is TGTGCCAGCAGCCACGACTACTCTAGACAGTTCTTC.